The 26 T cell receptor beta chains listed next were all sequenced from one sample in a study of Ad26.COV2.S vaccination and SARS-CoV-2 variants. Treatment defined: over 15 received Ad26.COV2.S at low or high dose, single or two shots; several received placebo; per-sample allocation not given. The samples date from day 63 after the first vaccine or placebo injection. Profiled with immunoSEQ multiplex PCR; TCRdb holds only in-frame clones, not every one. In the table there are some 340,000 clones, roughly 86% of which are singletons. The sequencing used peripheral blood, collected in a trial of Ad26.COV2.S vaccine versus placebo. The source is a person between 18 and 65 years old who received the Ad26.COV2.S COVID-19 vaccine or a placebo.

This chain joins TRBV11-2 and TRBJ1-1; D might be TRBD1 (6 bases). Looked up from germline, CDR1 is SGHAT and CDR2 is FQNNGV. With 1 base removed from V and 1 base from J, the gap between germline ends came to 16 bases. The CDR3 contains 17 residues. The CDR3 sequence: CASSLGRGGKRNTEAFF. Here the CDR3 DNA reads TGTGCCAGCAGCTTAGGCAGGGGAGGTAAACGGAACACTGAAGCTTTCTTT. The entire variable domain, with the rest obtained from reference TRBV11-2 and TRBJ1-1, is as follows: EAGVAQSPRYKIIEKRQSVAFWCNPISGHATLYWYQQILGQGPKLLIQFQNNGVVDDSQLPKDRFSAERLKGVDSTLKIQPAKLEDSAVYLCASSLGRGGKRNTEAFFGQGTRLTVV.

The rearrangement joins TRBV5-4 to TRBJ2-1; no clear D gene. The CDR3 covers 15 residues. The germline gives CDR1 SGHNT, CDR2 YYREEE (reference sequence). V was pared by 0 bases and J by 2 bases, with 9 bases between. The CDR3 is CASSLALGTYNEQFF. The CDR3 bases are TGTGCCAGCAGCTTGGCCCTGGGAACCTACAATGAGCAGTTCTTC.

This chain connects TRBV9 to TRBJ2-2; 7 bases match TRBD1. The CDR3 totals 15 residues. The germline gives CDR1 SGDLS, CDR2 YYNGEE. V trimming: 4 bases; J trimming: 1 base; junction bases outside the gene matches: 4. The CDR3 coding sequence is TGTGCCAGCAGCCCTCGGACAGGGAACACCGGGGAGCTGTTTTTT. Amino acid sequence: CASSPRTGNTGELFF.

DNA for the CDR3: TGTGCCAGCGGAATTGGAGGGGCAAGTCTTGGAAACACCATATATTTT. Translated: CASGIGGASLGNTIYF. This chain connects TRBV7-2 to TRBJ1-3; maybe TRBD1 (5 bases). Germline-derived CDR1 and CDR2 are SGHTA and FQGNSA. Deletions cut 8 bases from V and 3 bases from J, with 20 bases between. This CDR3 is built from 16 residues.

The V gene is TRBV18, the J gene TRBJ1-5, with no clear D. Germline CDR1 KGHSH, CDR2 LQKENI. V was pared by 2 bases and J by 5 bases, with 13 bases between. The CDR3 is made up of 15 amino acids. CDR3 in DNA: TGTGCCAGCTCACCAAGACAAGCCGGAGATCAGCCCCAGCATTTT. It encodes CASSPRQAGDQPQHF.

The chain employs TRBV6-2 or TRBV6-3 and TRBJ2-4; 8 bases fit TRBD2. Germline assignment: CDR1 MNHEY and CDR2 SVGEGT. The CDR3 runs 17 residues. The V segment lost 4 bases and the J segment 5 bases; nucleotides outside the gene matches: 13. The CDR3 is CASSSPRLALLENIQYF. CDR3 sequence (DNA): TGTGCCAGCAGTTCCCCTAGACTAGCGCTGCTCGAAAACATTCAGTACTTC.

DNA of the CDR3: TGTGCCAGCAGTGACGGAAGGGTCGGGAATCAGCCCCAGCATTTT. Its protein product is CASSDGRVGNQPQHF. This chain connects TRBV6-1 to TRBJ1-5, with no clear D. The germline V gene encodes CDR1 MNHNS and CDR2 SASEGT. CDR3 size: 15 residues. Trimming removed 3 bases at V and 4 bases at J, with 13 bases between.

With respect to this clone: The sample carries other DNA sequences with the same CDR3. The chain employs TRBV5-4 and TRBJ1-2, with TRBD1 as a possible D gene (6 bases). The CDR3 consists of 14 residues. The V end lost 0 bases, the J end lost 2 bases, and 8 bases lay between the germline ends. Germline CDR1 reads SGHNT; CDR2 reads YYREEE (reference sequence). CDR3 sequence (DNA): TGTGCCAGCAGCTTGGACAGGGCGAACTATGGCTACACCTTC. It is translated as CASSLDRANYGYTF.

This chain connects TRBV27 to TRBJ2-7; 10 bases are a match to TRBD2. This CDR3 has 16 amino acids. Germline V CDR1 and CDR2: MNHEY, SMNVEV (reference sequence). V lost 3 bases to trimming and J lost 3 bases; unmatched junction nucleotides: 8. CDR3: CASSLLTSGSGYEQYF. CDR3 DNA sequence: TGTGCCAGCAGTTTGTTGACTAGCGGGTCGGGCTACGAGCAGTACTTC.

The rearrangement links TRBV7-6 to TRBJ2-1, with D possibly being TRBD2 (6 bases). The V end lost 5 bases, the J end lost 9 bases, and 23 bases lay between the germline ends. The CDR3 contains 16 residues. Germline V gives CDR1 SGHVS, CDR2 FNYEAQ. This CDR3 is CASSPVSGHTWGEQFF. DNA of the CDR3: TGTGCCAGCAGCCCGGTTAGCGGCCATACATGGGGTGAGCAGTTCTTC.

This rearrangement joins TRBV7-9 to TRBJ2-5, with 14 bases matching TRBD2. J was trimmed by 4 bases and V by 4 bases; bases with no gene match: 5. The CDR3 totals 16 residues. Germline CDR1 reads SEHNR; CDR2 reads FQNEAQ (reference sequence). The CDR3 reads CASSSGTSGGRETQYF. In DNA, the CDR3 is TGTGCCAGCAGCTCAGGGACTAGCGGGGGCAGAGAGACCCAGTACTTC.

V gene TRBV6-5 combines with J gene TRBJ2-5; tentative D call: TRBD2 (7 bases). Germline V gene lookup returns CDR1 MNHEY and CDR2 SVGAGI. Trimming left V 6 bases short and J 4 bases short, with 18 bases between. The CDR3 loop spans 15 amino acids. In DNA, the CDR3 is TGTGCCAGCAGCCCCCCGGGGGGCCGGCGAGAGACCCAGTACTTC. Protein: CASSPPGGRRETQYF.

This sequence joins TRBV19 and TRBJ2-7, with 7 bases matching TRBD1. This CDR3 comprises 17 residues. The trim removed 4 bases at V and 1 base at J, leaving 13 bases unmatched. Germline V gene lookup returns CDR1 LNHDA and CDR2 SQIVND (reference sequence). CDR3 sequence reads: CASSTALSQGFSYEQYF. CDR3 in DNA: TGTGCCAGTAGTACGGCCCTGTCACAGGGGTTTTCCTACGAGCAGTACTTC.

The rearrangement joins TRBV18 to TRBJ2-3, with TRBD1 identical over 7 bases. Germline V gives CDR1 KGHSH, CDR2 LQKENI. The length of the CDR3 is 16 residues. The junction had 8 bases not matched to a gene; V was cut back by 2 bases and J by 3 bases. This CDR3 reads CASSPIPGQNTDTQYF. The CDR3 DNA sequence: TGTGCCAGCTCACCAATTCCGGGACAGAATACAGATACGCAGTATTTT.

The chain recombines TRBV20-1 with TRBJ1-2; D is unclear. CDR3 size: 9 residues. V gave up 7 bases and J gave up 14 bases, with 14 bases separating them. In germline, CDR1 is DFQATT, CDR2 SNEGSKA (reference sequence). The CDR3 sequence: CSVRESVTF. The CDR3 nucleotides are TGCAGTGTAAGGGAGAGCGTGACCTTC.

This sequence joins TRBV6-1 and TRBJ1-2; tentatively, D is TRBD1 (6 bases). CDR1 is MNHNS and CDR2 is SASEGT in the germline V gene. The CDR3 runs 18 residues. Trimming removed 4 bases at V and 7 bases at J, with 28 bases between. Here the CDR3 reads CASSADGRGAYHPSGYTF. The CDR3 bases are TGTGCCAGCAGTGCCGATGGTAGGGGGGCCTATCACCCAAGTGGCTACACCTTC.

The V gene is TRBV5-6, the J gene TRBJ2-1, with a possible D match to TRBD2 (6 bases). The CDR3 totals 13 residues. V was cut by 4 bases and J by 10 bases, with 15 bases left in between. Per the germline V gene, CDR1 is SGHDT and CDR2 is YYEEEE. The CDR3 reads CASSPWGTSEQFF. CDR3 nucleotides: TGTGCCAGCAGCCCGTGGGGGACTTCGGAGCAGTTCTTC.

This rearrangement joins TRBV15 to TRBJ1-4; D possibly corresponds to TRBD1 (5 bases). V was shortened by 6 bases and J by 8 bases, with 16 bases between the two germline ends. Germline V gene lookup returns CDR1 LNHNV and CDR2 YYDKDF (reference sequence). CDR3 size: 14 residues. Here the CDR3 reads CATSTTVRGEKLFF. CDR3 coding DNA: TGTGCCACCAGTACGACAGTTCGGGGGGAAAAACTGTTTTTT.

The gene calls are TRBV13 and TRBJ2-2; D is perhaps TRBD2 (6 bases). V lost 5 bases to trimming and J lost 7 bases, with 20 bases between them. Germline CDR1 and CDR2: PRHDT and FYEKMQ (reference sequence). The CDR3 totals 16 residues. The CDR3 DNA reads TGTGCCAGCAGCCTTACCCTTGGAGGAGCGGGCGGGGAGCTGTTTTTT. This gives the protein CASSLTLGGAGGELFF.

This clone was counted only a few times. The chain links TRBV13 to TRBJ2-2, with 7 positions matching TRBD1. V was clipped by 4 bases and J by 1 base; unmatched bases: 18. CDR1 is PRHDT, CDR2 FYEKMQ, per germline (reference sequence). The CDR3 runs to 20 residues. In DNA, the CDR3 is TGTGCCAGCAGCTGCGAAAAACCGGGACAGACACACGAGAACACCGGGGAGCTGTTTTTT. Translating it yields CASSCEKPGQTHENTGELFF.

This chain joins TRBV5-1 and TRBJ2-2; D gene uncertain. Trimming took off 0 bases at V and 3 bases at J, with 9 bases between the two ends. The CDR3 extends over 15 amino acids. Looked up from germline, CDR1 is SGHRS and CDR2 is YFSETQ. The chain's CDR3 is CASSLVPRDTGELFF. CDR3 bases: TGCGCCAGCAGCTTGGTCCCCCGCGACACCGGGGAGCTGTTTTTT.

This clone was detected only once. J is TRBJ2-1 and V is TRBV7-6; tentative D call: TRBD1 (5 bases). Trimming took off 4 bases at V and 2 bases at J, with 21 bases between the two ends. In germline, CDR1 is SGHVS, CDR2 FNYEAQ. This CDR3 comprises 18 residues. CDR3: CASSSPYADSETYNEQFF. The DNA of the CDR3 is TGTGCCAGCAGCTCCCCCTACGCAGACAGTGAAACCTACAATGAGCAGTTCTTC.

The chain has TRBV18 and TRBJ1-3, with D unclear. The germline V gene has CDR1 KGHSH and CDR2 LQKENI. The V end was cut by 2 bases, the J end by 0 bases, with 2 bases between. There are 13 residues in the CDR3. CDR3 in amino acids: CASSPDSGNTIYF. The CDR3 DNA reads TGTGCCAGCTCACCAGACTCTGGAAACACCATATATTTT. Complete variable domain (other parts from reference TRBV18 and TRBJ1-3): NAGVMQNPRHLVRRRGQEARLRCSPMKGHSHVYWYRQLPEEGLKFMVYLQKENIIDESGMPKERFSAEFPKEGPSILRIQQVVRGDSAAYFCASSPDSGNTIYFGEGSWLTVV.

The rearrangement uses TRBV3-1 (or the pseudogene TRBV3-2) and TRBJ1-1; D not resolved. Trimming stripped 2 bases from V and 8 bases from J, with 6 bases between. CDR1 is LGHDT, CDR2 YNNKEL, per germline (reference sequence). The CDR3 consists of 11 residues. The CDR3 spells CASSQWQEAFF. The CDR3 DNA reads TGTGCCAGCAGCCAATGGCAGGAAGCTTTCTTT.

The CDR3 sequence is CASSLSVGIWNEQFF. Here the CDR3 DNA reads TGTGCCAGCAGTTTATCAGTTGGTATATGGAATGAGCAGTTCTTC. V and J are TRBV27 and TRBJ2-1; D not certain. V was clipped by 0 bases and J by 7 bases, with 13 bases between them. This CDR3 has 15 residues. CDR1 MNHEY and CDR2 SMNVEV come from the germline V gene (reference sequence).

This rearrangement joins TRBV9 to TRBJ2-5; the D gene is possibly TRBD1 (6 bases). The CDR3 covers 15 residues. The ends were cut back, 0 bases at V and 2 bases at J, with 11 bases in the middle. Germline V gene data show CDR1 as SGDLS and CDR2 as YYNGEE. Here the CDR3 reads CASSVAGVGQETQYF. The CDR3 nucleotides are TGTGCCAGCAGCGTAGCAGGGGTCGGGCAAGAGACCCAGTACTTC.